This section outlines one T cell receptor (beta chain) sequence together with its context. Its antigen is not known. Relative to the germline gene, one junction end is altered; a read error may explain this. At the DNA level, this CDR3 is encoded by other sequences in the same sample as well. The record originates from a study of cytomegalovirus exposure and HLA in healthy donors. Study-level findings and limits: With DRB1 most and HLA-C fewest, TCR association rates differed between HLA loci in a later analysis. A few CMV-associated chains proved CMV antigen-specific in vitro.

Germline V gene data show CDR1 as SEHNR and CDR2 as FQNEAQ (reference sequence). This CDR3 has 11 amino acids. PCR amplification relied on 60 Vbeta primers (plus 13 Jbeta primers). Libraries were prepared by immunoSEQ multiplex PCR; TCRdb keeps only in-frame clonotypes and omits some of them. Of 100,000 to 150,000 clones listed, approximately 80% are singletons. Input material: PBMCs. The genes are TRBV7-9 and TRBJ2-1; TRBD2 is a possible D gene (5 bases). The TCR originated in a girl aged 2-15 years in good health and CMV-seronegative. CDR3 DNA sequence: TGCGCCAGCACCTTTAGGGAGGAGCAGTTCTTC. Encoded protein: CASTFREEQFF.